This TCR beta chain was observed in a study of blood T cell repertoires in COVID-19. Background on the study: Samples taken during acute and convalescent COVID-19 were collected in the United States, Italy and Spain.

Seattle patients were enrolled while actively infected and followed longitudinally. Authors' processing steps: The authors estimated nucleated cell counts from reference gene primer amplification. Method: immunoSEQ multiplex PCR; TCRdb's copy keeps in-frame clones and lacks some. D and trimming were read from the DNA, whereas the V and J calls and clone size are those reported in that table. The sample carries 330,000 or so clones, 87% recorded once. CDR3 length: 14 amino acids. CDR1 SNHLY and CDR2 FYNNEI come from the germline V gene. V gave up 6 bases and J gave up 2 bases; unmatched junction bases: 3.

The sample taken for sequencing was peripheral blood. This receptor was taken from a man under 40 with COVID-19, enrolled during active disease. This rearrangement joins TRBV2 to TRBJ2-2; 7 bases fit TRBD1. CDR3: CASRRQGNTGELFF. The CDR3 DNA sequence: TGTGCCAGCAGACGACAGGGAAACACCGGGGAGCTGTTTTTT.